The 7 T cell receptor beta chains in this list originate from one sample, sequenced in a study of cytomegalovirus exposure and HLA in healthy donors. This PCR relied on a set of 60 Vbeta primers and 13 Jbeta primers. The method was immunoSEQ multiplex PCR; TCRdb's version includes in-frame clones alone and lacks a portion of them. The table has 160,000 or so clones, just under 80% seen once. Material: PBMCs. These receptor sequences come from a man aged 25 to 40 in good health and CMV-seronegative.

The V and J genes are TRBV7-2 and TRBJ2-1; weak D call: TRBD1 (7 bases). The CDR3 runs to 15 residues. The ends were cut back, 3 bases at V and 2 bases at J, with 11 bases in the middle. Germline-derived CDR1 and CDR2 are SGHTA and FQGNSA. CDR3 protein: CASSLQGGTYNEQFF. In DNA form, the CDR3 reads TGTGCCAGCAGCTTGCAGGGGGGAACCTACAATGAGCAGTTCTTC.

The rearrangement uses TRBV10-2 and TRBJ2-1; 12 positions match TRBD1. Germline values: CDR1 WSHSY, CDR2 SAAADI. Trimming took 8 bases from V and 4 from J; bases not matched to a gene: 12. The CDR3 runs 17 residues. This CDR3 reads CASWGQGAPPSYNEQFF. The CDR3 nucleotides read TGCGCCAGCTGGGGACAGGGGGCCCCTCCCTCTTACAATGAGCAGTTCTTC.

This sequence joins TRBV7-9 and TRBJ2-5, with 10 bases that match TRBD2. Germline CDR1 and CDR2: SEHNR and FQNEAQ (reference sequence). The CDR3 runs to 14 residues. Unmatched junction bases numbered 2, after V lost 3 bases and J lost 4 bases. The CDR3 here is CASSLVAGGETQYF. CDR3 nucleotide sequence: TGTGCCAGCAGCTTGGTAGCGGGGGGAGAGACCCAGTACTTC. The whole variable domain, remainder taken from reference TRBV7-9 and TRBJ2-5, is DTGVSQNPRHKITKRGQNVTFRCDPISEHNRLYWYRQTLGQGPEFLTYFQNEAQLEKSRLLSDRFSAERPKGSFSTLEIQRTEQGDSAMYLCASSLVAGGETQYFGPGTRLLVL.

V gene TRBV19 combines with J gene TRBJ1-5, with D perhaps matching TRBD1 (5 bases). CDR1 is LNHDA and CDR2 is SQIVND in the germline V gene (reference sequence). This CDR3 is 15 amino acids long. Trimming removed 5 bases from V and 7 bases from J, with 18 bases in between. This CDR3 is CASSDRQLRGQPQHF. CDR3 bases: TGTGCCAGTAGTGACCGACAGTTACGGGGGCAGCCCCAGCATTTT.

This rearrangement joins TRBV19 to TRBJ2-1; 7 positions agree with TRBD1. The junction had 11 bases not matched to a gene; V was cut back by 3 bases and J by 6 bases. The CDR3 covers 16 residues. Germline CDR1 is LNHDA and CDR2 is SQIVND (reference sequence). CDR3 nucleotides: TGTGCCAGTAGTATCACACACCGGGACAGTTTCAATGAGCAGTTCTTC. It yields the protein CASSITHRDSFNEQFF.

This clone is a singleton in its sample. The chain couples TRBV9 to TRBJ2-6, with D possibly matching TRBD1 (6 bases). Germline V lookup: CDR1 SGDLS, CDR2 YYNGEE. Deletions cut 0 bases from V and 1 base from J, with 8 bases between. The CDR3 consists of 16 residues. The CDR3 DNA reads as TGTGCCAGCAGCGTAGACAGGGCGTCTGGGGCCAACGTCCTGACTTTC. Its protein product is CASSVDRASGANVLTF.

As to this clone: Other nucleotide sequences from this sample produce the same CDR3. CDR3 sequence: CASSPGLQETQYF. CDR3 bases: TGTGCCAGCAGTCCGGGTCTACAAGAGACCCAGTACTTC. The chain combines TRBV27 with TRBJ2-5; D gene ambiguous. The CDR3 is 13 residues long. V shed 5 bases and J shed 2 bases, with 9 bases lying between them. Germline CDR1 reads MNHEY; CDR2 reads SMNVEV (reference sequence).